This T cell receptor (beta chain) originates from a study of radiation and T cells in renal cell carcinoma. General study results and limits: From baseline, blood top tumor clonotypes peaked at 2 weeks post-radiation.

Time point indicated: blood 4 weeks post-SBRT, at nephrectomy. This sample's treatment: 15 Gy SBRT to primary tumor, nephrectomy 4 weeks later. The tumor was a clear cell renal cell carcinoma. TCRdb's copy holds only in-frame clones and misses some; the assay was immunoSEQ multiplex PCR. The table includes approximately 90,000 clones, around 81% detected once. Regarding this clone: What it binds is not known.

The receptor's source is a man aged 50 to 60 with renal cell carcinoma. The specimen comprised blood, sampled from a patient whose treatment included radiotherapy and nephrectomy.

The CDR3 loop is CASSSPDILTNYGYTF. The CDR3 DNA reads TGTGCCAGCAGTTCACCTGACATTCTAACTAACTATGGCTACACCTTC. The V call is TRBV28, the J call TRBJ1-2; D gene unclear. Deletions cut 4 bases from V and 0 bases from J, with 15 bases between. Germline V gives CDR1 MDHEN, CDR2 SYDVKM. The CDR3 is 16 amino acids.